What follows are 23 T cell receptor beta chains derived from one specimen sequenced in a study of blood T cell repertoires in COVID-19. TCRdb keeps only in-frame clones here, not all; method: immunoSEQ multiplex PCR. The data show a few hundred thousand clones, roughly nine tenths seen once. Input material: peripheral blood. These receptors originate from a woman aged 35 to 49 who had recovered from COVID-19.

The rearrangement uses TRBV2 and TRBJ1-5; 10 bases line up with TRBD1. Trimming cost V 9 bases and J 7 bases; bases outside gene matches: 9. The CDR3 has 14 amino acids. The germline CDR1 and CDR2 sequences are SNHLY and FYNNEI. In DNA, the CDR3 is TGTGCCAGTGTCGGGACAGGGGCACGCCAGCCCCAGCATTTT. It encodes CASVGTGARQPQHF. Supplemented by reference TRBV2 and TRBJ1-5, the full variable domain reads EPEVTQTPSHQVTQMGQEVILRCVPISNHLYFYWYRQILGQKVEFLVSFYNNEISEKSEIFDDQFSVERPDGSNFTLKIRSTKLEDSAMYFCASVGTGARQPQHFGDGTRLSIL.

V usage is TRBV2 and J usage is TRBJ1-2; 7 bases line up with TRBD1. The CDR3 is 13 amino acids. Germline trimming cut 4 bases from V and 3 bases from J; bases unmatched to any gene: 2. Germline values: CDR1 SNHLY, CDR2 FYNNEI. The CDR3 loop reads CASSAGTDYGYTF. The CDR3 bases are TGTGCCAGCAGTGCCGGGACAGACTATGGCTACACCTTC.

This clone showed up just once. The chain combines TRBV16 with TRBJ2-1; D remains ambiguous. The V gene's germline CDR1 is KGHSY and CDR2 FQNENV. CDR3 length equals 13 residues. V was shortened by 4 bases and J by 8 bases, with 12 bases between the two germline ends. The CDR3 is CASSPRRGDEQFF. The CDR3 nucleotides read TGTGCCAGCAGCCCGCGGCGCGGTGATGAGCAGTTCTTC.

This clone appeared once. The chain employs TRBV5-5 and TRBJ1-1; tentatively, D is TRBD1 (5 bases). This CDR3 region has 15 residues. Per germline, CDR1 SGHKS and CDR2 YYEKEE (reference sequence). V was cut by 0 bases and J by 4 bases, with 13 bases left in between. The CDR3 protein is CASSLGAGPSTEAFF. The CDR3, as DNA: TGTGCCAGCAGCTTGGGCGCGGGACCTTCCACTGAAGCTTTCTTT. The full variable domain, its missing parts supplied by reference TRBV5-5 and TRBJ1-1, is DAGVTQSPTHLIKTRGQQVTLRCSPISGHKSVSWYQQVLGQGPQFIFQYYEKEERGRGNFPDRFSARQFPNYSSELNVNALLLGDSALYLCASSLGAGPSTEAFFGQGTRLTVV.

The genes are TRBV13 and TRBJ2-1, with a possible D match to TRBD2 (5 bases). CDR3 length: 18 amino acids. Trimming left V 0 bases short and J 0 bases short, with 15 bases between. CDR1 and CDR2 (germline): PRHDT, FYEKMQ (reference sequence). This CDR3 reads CASSLGLWSGSSYNEQFF. The CDR3, as DNA: TGTGCCAGCAGCTTAGGCCTGTGGAGCGGTAGCTCCTACAATGAGCAGTTCTTC.

The CDR3 DNA reads as TGTGCCAGTAGTATAGATTCCGGTAGGACTCTACACTATGGCTACACCTTC. This codes for CASSIDSGRTLHYGYTF. This chain connects TRBV19 to TRBJ1-2; D unresolved. There are 17 residues in the CDR3. From germline, CDR1 is LNHDA and CDR2 SQIVND (reference sequence). V dropped 0 bases and J dropped 3 bases, with 17 bases sitting between them.

The chain joins TRBV19 to TRBJ2-2; 11 bases are a match to TRBD2. With V trimmed by 3 bases and J by 2 bases, 5 bases remained unmatched. The CDR3 is 17 residues long. Germline CDR1 is LNHDA and CDR2 is SQIVND (reference sequence). The CDR3 DNA is TGTGCCAGTAGTATCTCTGGACTAGCGGGTAACACCGGGGAGCTGTTTTTT. It encodes CASSISGLAGNTGELFF.

This clone was seen repeatedly, ten times or more. The V call is TRBV21-1, the J call TRBJ2-7; TRBD2, the table's D call, lacks a check against the DNA. TRBV21-1 is recorded as a pseudogene. The CDR3 runs 18 residues. The CDR3: CASSKGRFKPDPPGEQYF. In nucleotides, the CDR3 is TGTGCCAGCAGCAAAGGAAGGTTTAAGCCAGACCCCCCGGGAGAGCAGTACTTC.

V is TRBV10-3 and J is TRBJ2-7, with 9 bases lining up with TRBD2. The V gene end was trimmed by 10 bases and the J gene end by 5 bases; junction bases not matched to a gene: 6. CDR3 length: 12 amino acids. The germline V gene encodes CDR1 ENHRY and CDR2 SYGVKD. The CDR3, as DNA: TGTGCCACGCGGGGGGGAGGGGACGAGCAGTACTTC. Amino acids: CATRGGGDEQYF.

The rearrangement links TRBV5-6 to TRBJ1-2; 9 bases align to TRBD1. The germline CDR1 and CDR2 sequences are SGHDT and YYEEEE. Trimming removed 4 bases from V and 5 bases from J; junction bases left unmatched: 9. The CDR3 spans 15 residues. This CDR3 is CASSPRDRDFYGYTF. In nucleotides, the CDR3 is TGTGCCAGCAGCCCCCGGGACAGGGATTTTTATGGCTACACCTTC.

The CDR3 loop is CASSRTFSSYEQYF. CDR3 nucleotides: TGTGCCAGCAGCAGGACTTTTAGCTCCTACGAGCAGTACTTC. The rearrangement joins TRBV5-6 to TRBJ2-7, with D possibly matching TRBD2 (5 bases). Germline assignment: CDR1 SGHDT and CDR2 YYEEEE. Between the trimmed V and J ends, which lost 4 bases and 0 bases, there was a span of 11 bases. This CDR3 spans 14 amino acids.

The chain uses TRBV28 and TRBJ1-5; 8 bases fit TRBD1. Germline CDR1 is MDHEN and CDR2 is SYDVKM. The CDR3 has 15 residues. Trimming cost V 7 bases and J 3 bases; bases outside gene matches: 8. CDR3 protein: CASTTQGQANQPQHF. The CDR3 nucleotides read TGTGCCAGCACTACCCAGGGACAGGCCAATCAGCCCCAGCATTTT.

The chain carries TRBV9 and TRBJ2-2, with 10 bases fitting TRBD2. There are 18 residues in the CDR3. Germline V gives CDR1 SGDLS, CDR2 YYNGEE. J was trimmed by 1 base and V by 0 bases; bases with no gene match: 6. Here the CDR3 DNA reads TGTGCCAGCAGCGTAGGGCTAGCGGGAGTGTTGAACACCGGGGAGCTGTTTTTT. It is translated as CASSVGLAGVLNTGELFF.

The V and J genes are TRBV30 and TRBJ2-5; D is possibly TRBD1 (6 bases). The CDR3 runs 14 residues. Per the germline V gene, CDR1 is GTSNPN and CDR2 is SVGIG (reference sequence). Trimming removed 4 bases from V and 3 bases from J, with 15 bases in between. CDR3 region: CAWTVGQLEETQYF. CDR3 DNA: TGTGCCTGGACTGTAGGACAGTTAGAAGAGACCCAGTACTTC.

The chain is built from TRBV10-3 and TRBJ2-7; 11 bases line up with TRBD2. This CDR3 has 16 amino acids. With 4 bases clipped from V and 3 bases from J, the junction kept 8 bases outside the gene matches. Germline V gene lookup returns CDR1 ENHRY and CDR2 SYGVKD. The CDR3, as DNA: TGTGCCATCAGTGCACCCCGGGGGACTAGCGGCTACGAGCAGTACTTC. This sequence encodes CAISAPRGTSGYEQYF.

The V call is TRBV5-1, the J call TRBJ2-5, with 9 nucleotides matching TRBD1. Germline CDR1 is SGHRS and CDR2 is YFSETQ. The V segment lost 4 bases and the J segment 5 bases; nucleotides outside the gene matches: 6. The CDR3 has 14 residues. For the CDR3, the DNA is TGCGCCAGCAGCGAGGGACAGGGTGGCGAGACCCAGTACTTC. This codes for CASSEGQGGETQYF.

The chain is built from TRBV11-2 and TRBJ1-6; D unresolved. Germline values: CDR1 SGHAT, CDR2 FQNNGV. With 4 bases removed from V and 2 bases from J, the gap between germline ends came to 15 bases. The length of the CDR3 is 17 residues. The CDR3 here is CASSSLLVGTYNSPLHF. The CDR3 DNA follows: TGTGCCAGCAGCTCGCTTCTGGTGGGCACCTATAATTCACCCCTCCACTTT. Variable domain in full (rest from reference TRBV11-2 and TRBJ1-6): EAGVAQSPRYKIIEKRQSVAFWCNPISGHATLYWYQQILGQGPKLLIQFQNNGVVDDSQLPKDRFSAERLKGVDSTLKIQPAKLEDSAVYLCASSSLLVGTYNSPLHFGNGTRLTVT.

The chain links TRBV5-1 to TRBJ1-4, with 8 bases fitting TRBD1. CDR3 length: 14 residues. Germline loops: CDR1 SGHRS, CDR2 YFSETQ. Trimming at V came to 6 bases and at J to 7 bases, leaving 8 bases not matched to a gene. The CDR3 protein is CASKQDRAGEKLFF. The CDR3 nucleotides are TGCGCCAGCAAACAGGACAGGGCGGGTGAAAAACTGTTTTTT.

The V and J genes are TRBV11-2 and TRBJ2-3; 7 positions agree with TRBD2. Trimming at V came to 5 bases and at J to 0 bases, leaving 5 bases not matched to a gene. Germline lookup yields CDR1 SGHAT and CDR2 FQNNGV. This CDR3 has 15 amino acids. The CDR3 loop reads CASSISGASTDTQYF. The CDR3 bases are TGTGCCAGCAGCATCAGCGGGGCTAGCACAGATACGCAGTATTTT.

Concerning this clone itself: Additional DNA sequences in this sample encode the identical CDR3. V is TRBV28 and J is TRBJ1-1; D is unresolved. V was clipped by 6 bases and J by 0 bases, with 8 bases between them. The CDR3 runs 13 residues. Per the germline V gene, CDR1 is MDHEN and CDR2 is SYDVKM. The CDR3 sequence: CASSPTLNTEAFF. DNA for the CDR3: TGTGCCAGCAGCCCAACACTGAACACTGAAGCTTTCTTT.

The chain links TRBV14 to TRBJ2-1; 11 nucleotides align to TRBD2. There are 15 residues in the CDR3. V lost 2 bases and J lost 5; bases outside the gene matches: 2. From germline, CDR1 is SGHDN and CDR2 FVKESK. The CDR3 here is CASSQLLAGDNEQFF. CDR3 sequence (DNA): TGTGCCAGCAGCCAATTACTAGCGGGAGACAATGAGCAGTTCTTC.

Notes on this clone: The sample holds other DNA sequences that translate to the same CDR3. V usage is TRBV10-3 and J usage is TRBJ1-2; perhaps TRBD1 as D (6 bases). The CDR3 covers 13 residues. Per germline, CDR1 ENHRY and CDR2 SYGVKD. V shed 2 bases and J shed 4 bases, with 8 bases lying between them. The CDR3 DNA follows: TGTGCCATCAGTGAGGGACAGAGCTATGGCTACACCTTC. Protein: CAISEGQSYGYTF.

This chain links TRBV18 with TRBJ1-2, with 9 bases fitting TRBD1. The CDR3 covers 14 residues. After removal of 5 bases from V and 6 bases from J, the junction contained 7 bases not matched to a gene. Germline assignment: CDR1 KGHSH and CDR2 LQKENI. CDR3 protein: CASSFTGGSDGYTF. The CDR3 DNA is TGTGCCAGCTCATTCACAGGGGGCTCAGATGGCTACACCTTC.